Listed below are T cell receptor beta chains from one sample, sequenced in a study of blood T cell repertoires in COVID-19. The assay was immunoSEQ multiplex PCR, and TCRdb's table has in-frame clones only and misses some. The table lists more than 300,000 clones, 80% to 90% of them singletons. Sequenced sample: peripheral blood. The receptors derive from a woman aged 45-65 years with COVID-19, enrolled during active disease. CDR3s include the opening cysteine and the closing phenylalanine or tryptophan. The D gene is left open where the match is weak. Size is omitted from some rows. Given values are once, few, many or a class for expanded clones.

>.|TRBJ1-1|.|TRBV6-6
TGTGCCAGCAGCCCTGGACAGATCACTGAAGCTTTCTTT
CASSPGQITEAFF
>.|TRBJ2-5|TRBD2|TRBV19
TGTGCCAGTAGTATACGCGGGAGGGAGACCCAGTACTTC
CASSIRGRETQYF
>.|TRBJ2-1|.|TRBV5-1
TGCGCCAGCAGACCCAGCGGCTACAATGAGCAGTTCTTC
CASRPSGYNEQFF
>.|TRBJ2-1|TRBD2|TRBV19
TGTGCCAGTATATCGACCGGGACTAGCGGGAGGGCGCAGTTCTTC
CASISTGTSGRAQFF
>.|TRBJ1-2|TRBD1|TRBV5-5
TGTGCCAGCAGCTCGGGACAGGGGAATCCAAACTATGGCTACACCTTC
CASSSGQGNPNYGYTF
>.|TRBJ2-7|TRBD1|TRBV7-9
TGTGCCAGCAGCTCGAGACAGGGGGCTGTTGAGCAGTACTTC
CASSSRQGAVEQYF
>.|TRBJ2-7|TRBD2|TRBV7-2
TGTGCCAGCAGCCCGCCGGGACTAGCGGGAGCTGAGCAGTACTTC
CASSPPGLAGAEQYF
>.|TRBJ1-1|.|TRBV3-1/TRBV3-2
TGTGCCAGCAGCCAAGGTTTCGGGGAAGCTTTCTTT
CASSQGFGEAFF
>.|TRBJ2-3|TRBD2|TRBV9
TGTGCCAGCAGCGCCGGGACTACCAACACAGATACGCAGTATTTT
CASSAGTTNTDTQYF
>.|TRBJ2-7|TRBD1|TRBV7-9
TGTGCCAGCAGCCCCGGACAGGGAACCGAGCAGTACTTC
CASSPGQGTEQYF
>.|TRBJ1-1|.|TRBV28
TGTGCCAGCAGTTTATTGAAAGGGGTAAACACTGAAGCTTTCTTT
CASSLLKGVNTEAFF
>.|TRBJ2-1|TRBD2|TRBV10-2
TGCGCCAGCAAAGCGGGAGGGGGAGAGCAGTTCTTC
CASKAGGGEQFF
>.|TRBJ1-2|.|TRBV7-9
TGTGCCAGCAGCCCGGAGTATGGCTACACCTTC
CASSPEYGYTF
>.|TRBJ2-1|TRBD2|TRBV11-2
TGTGCCAGCAGCCCTAAACTAGCGGGAGGGATGAATGAGCAGTTCTTC
CASSPKLAGGMNEQFF
>.|TRBJ2-7|.|TRBV6-2/TRBV6-3
TGTGCCAGCAGTCCCGGGACACCCATCGCCGCGCAGTACTTC
CASSPGTPIAAQYF
>.|TRBJ2-1|.|TRBV7-2
TGTGCCAGCAGCTTAGCAGTGCTTCAACTCTCCTACAATGAGCAGTTCTTC
CASSLAVLQLSYNEQFF
>once|TRBJ1-1|.|TRBV6-5
TGTGCCAGCAGACAGGGATTAGACACTGAAGCTTTCTTT
CASRQGLDTEAFF
>.|TRBJ2-2|.|TRBV28
TGTGCCAGCAGTCACCTAGGGAGAGCCGGGGAGCTGTTTTTT
CASSHLGRAGELFF
>.|TRBJ2-3|TRBD2|TRBV7-3
TGTGCCAGCAGCTTGGGCGGGAGCCCTAGCACAGATACGCAGTATTTT
CASSLGGSPSTDTQYF
>many|TRBJ1-1|.|TRBV2
TGTGCCAGCTCTCCTAGTTCGGGGAACATGAACACTGAAGCTTTCTTT
CASSPSSGNMNTEAFF
>.|TRBJ2-1|TRBD2|TRBV6-6
TGTGCCAGCAGTTACTCGGGACTAGCGGGCCACAATGAGCAGTTCTTC
CASSYSGLAGHNEQFF
>.|TRBJ2-3|.|TRBV7-3
TGTGCCAGCAGCTTAAGAGCGGCAGATACGCAGTATTTT
CASSLRAADTQYF
>.|TRBJ2-2|.|TRBV5-1
TGCGCCAGCAGCTTGAATCAGGCTGCGAACACCGGGGAGCTGTTTTTT
CASSLNQAANTGELFF
>.|TRBJ2-2|.|TRBV10-3
TGTGCCATCAGTGAGGTCGCGACCGGGGAGCTGTTTTTT
CAISEVATGELFF
>.|TRBJ1-1|.|TRBV5-1
TGCGCCAGCAGACCCCCACTCCAGAACACTGAAGCTTTCTTT
CASRPPLQNTEAFF
>.|TRBJ1-3|.|TRBV10-3
TGTGCCATCAGGGGGGTGACAGGATCTGGAAACACCATATATTTT
CAIRGVTGSGNTIYF
>.|TRBJ1-1|.|TRBV18
TGTGCCAGCTCAACCGGCGGGGAAGCTTTCTTT
CASSTGGEAFF
>.|TRBJ2-7|.|TRBV12-3/TRBV12-4
TGTGCCAGCAGGGAGTTCTACGAGCAGTACTTC
CASREFYEQYF
>.|TRBJ2-1|TRBD2|TRBV5-4
TGTGCCAGCGCTAGCGGATCCTACAATGAGCAGTTCTTC
CASASGSYNEQFF
>.|TRBJ1-2|TRBD1|TRBV6-5
TGTGCCAGCAGATCCGGACAGGCTCCTTATGGCTACACCTTC
CASRSGQAPYGYTF